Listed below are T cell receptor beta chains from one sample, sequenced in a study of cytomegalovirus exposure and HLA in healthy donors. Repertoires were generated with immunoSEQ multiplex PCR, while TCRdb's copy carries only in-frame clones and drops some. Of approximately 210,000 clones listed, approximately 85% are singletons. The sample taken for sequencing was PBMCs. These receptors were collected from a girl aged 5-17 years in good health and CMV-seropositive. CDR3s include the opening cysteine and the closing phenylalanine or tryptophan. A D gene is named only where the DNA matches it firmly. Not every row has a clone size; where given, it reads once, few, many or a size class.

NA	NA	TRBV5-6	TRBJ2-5	CASSFRDTQETQYF	TGTGCCAGCAGCTTCCGGGACACCCAAGAGACCCAGTACTTC
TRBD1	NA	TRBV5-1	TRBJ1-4	CASSTIDRVGEKLFF	TGCGCCAGCAGCACTATCGACAGGGTGGGGGAAAAACTGTTTTTT
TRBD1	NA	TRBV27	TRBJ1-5	CASSPQGQGNQPQHF	TGTGCCAGCAGTCCACAAGGACAGGGCAATCAGCCCCAGCATTTT
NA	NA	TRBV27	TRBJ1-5	CASSFLNQPQHF	TGTGCCAGCAGTTTCCTCAATCAGCCCCAGCATTTT
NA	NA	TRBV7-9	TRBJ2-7	CASSRRAHLYEQYF	TGTGCCAGCAGCCGGAGGGCCCACCTCTACGAGCAGTACTTC
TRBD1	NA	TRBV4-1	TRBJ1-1	CASSQELGQMITEAFF	TGCGCCAGCAGCCAAGAACTGGGACAGATGATCACTGAAGCTTTCTTT
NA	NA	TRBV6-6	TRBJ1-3	CASSYGDMGNTIYF	TGTGCCAGCAGTTACGGGGACATGGGAAACACCATATATTTT
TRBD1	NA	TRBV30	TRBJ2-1	CAWSVLWTGKNEQFF	TGTGCCTGGAGCGTCTTGTGGACAGGGAAGAATGAGCAGTTCTTC
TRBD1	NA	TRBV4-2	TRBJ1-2	CASSQVTGENYGYTF	TGTGCCAGCAGCCAAGTTACAGGGGAAAACTATGGCTACACCTTC
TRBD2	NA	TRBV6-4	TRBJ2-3	CASSVLAGAGDTQYF	TGTGCCAGCAGTGTACTAGCGGGGGCCGGAGATACGCAGTATTTT
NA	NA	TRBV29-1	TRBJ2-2	CSASRQTTGELFF	TGCAGCGCTAGTCGACAGACAACCGGGGAGCTGTTTTTT
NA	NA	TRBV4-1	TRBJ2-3	CASSLWTEWDTQYF	TGCGCCAGCAGCCTCTGGACAGAGTGGGATACGCAGTATTTT
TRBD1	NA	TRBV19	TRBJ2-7	CASSRGTGGLEQYF	TGTGCCAGTAGTAGAGGGACAGGGGGTCTCGAGCAGTACTTC
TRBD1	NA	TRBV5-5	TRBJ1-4	CASRQTGAVNEKLFF	TGTGCCAGCAGGCAGACAGGGGCCGTTAATGAAAAACTGTTTTTT
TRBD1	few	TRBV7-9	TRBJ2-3	CASSIDRGPSDTQYF	TGTGCCAGCAGCATCGACAGGGGGCCTTCAGATACGCAGTATTTT
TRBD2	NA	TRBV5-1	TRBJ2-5	CASSLAASGATQYF	TGCGCCAGCAGCTTGGCGGCTAGCGGTGCGACCCAGTACTTC
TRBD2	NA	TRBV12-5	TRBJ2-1	CASGLSGGAYNEQFF	TGTGCTAGTGGTTTAAGCGGGGGGGCCTACAATGAGCAGTTCTTC
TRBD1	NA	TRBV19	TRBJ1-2	CASSGTGGNYGYTF	TGTGCCAGTAGCGGGACAGGGGGGAACTATGGCTACACCTTC
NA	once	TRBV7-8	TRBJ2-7	CASSLETRGQYF	TGTGCCAGCAGCTTAGAGACGCGGGGCCAGTACTTC
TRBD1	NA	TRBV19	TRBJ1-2	CASSIVTGGYGYTF	TGTGCCAGTAGTATAGTTACAGGGGGCTATGGCTACACCTTC
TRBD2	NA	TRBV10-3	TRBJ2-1	CAMGGVVNEQFF	TGTGCCATGGGGGGGGTAGTCAATGAGCAGTTCTTC
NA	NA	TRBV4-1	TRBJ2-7	CASSQERDNEQYF	TGCGCCAGCAGCCAAGAACGGGACAACGAGCAGTACTTC
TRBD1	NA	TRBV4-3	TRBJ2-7	CASSQDIQGAGEQYF	TGCGCCAGCAGCCAAGATATCCAGGGGGCTGGCGAGCAGTACTTC
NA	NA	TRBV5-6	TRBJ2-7	CASSLDGVDYEQYF	TGTGCCAGCAGCTTGGACGGGGTGGATTACGAGCAGTACTTC
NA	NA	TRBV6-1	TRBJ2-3	CASSDGGPNTQYF	TGTGCCAGCAGTGACGGGGGTCCAAATACGCAGTATTTT
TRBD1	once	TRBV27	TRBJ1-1	CASSRQGASTEAFF	TGTGCCAGCAGTCGACAGGGGGCGAGCACTGAAGCTTTCTTT
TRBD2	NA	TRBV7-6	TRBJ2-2	CASSAWTSGGNAGELFF	TGTGCCAGCAGCGCCTGGACTAGCGGTGGGAACGCCGGGGAGCTGTTTTTT
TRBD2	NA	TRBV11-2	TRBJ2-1	CASSARGGSSYNEQFF	TGTGCCAGCAGCGCTCGCGGGGGGAGCTCCTACAATGAGCAGTTCTTC
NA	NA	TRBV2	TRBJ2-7	CASSEGQGWYEQYF	TGTGCCAGCAGTGAAGGGCAGGGTTGGTACGAGCAGTACTTC
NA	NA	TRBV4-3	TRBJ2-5	CASSQDAGGVETQYF	TGCGCCAGCAGCCAAGATGCTGGGGGCGTGGAGACCCAGTACTTC
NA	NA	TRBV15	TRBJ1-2	CATSRGLGVTSDGYTF	TGTGCCACCAGCAGAGGTCTCGGAGTTACGTCTGACGGCTACACCTTC